The rows below give T cell receptor beta chains drawn from one sample of a study of sequential checkpoint blockade in melanoma. Method: immunoSEQ multiplex PCR; TCRdb's copy keeps in-frame clones and lacks some. The table shows roughly 17,000 clones, with around two thirds occurring only once. Source: CD8+ T cells sorted from blood (inferred from file names), taken from a patient given nivolumab and ipilimumab in sequence. These receptors all stem from a human donor with melanoma. CDR3s include the opening cysteine and the closing phenylalanine or tryptophan.

len	j_gene	v_gene	CDR3aa
17	TRBJ1-6	TRBV28	CASTSGQLDSYNSPLHF
14	TRBJ1-2	TRBV7-2	CASSLVPADYGYTF
12	TRBJ2-7	TRBV10-2	CASNGGTYEQYF
17	TRBJ2-1	TRBV7-9	CASSLDPVGTGYNEQFF
16	TRBJ1-5	TRBV27	CASSPLAGQGNQPQHF
14	TRBJ1-1	TRBV4-3	CASREGARNTEAFF
13	TRBJ1-1	TRBV6-5	CASGTGSWTEAFF
12	TRBJ2-1	TRBV5-4	CASSPGLNEQFF
16	TRBJ1-6	TRBV10-2	CASSGRAEVGGSPLHF
14	TRBJ1-2	TRBV4-2	CASSHPEAGKGYTF
16	TRBJ2-1	TRBV4-3	CASSRAWGDAFNEQFF
12	TRBJ2-7	TRBV13	CASSRRGSEQYF
14	TRBJ1-4	TRBV5-5	CASSLYEGGEKLFF
15	TRBJ2-3	TRBV28	CASSGGQGGTDTQYF
15	TRBJ2-1	TRBV15	CATSREPGGIHEQFF
14	TRBJ2-7	TRBV5-1	CASSPPGTTYEQYF
14	TRBJ2-7	TRBV10-3	CAISGGLDYHEQYF
15	TRBJ1-2	TRBV23-1	CASSQSAQRQDSYTF
14	TRBJ1-2	TRBV5-5	CASSLLPGNYGYTF